This T cell receptor (beta chain) derives from a study of shared clonotypes between healthy human individuals (dated by TCRdb to 2018 to 2021). For the wider study: A couple of women and a few men aged 18 to 49 years were included in the cohort. Each donor's leukapheresis produced roughly between roughly 0.85 and 9.5 billion PBMCs. The study deeply sequenced blood TCR repertoires of roughly five healthy adults to estimate repertoire size and the extent of clonotype sharing between individuals. Per donor, three plates each were used for CD4 naive and CD4 memory, two for CD8 naive, and one for CD8 memory. Libraries were prepared and TCR repertoires were sequenced by different laboratories using diverse techniques, in order to increase sequencing depth and limit assay-specific biases. Results and caveats for the whole study, not just this receptor: Even with the large sequencing depth, rarefaction of the sorted-subset datasets indicated that sequencing was incomplete. Naive subsets generally had larger estimated clonotype richness than memory subsets did. Compared with non-shared clonotypes, clonotypes shared by all four sorted-subset donors had higher generation probabilities. Sampling was restricted to blood, and TCR repertoires in tissues likely differ from the TCR repertoires found in blood. Pairwise subsampling led to the expectation that sequencing depth would affect the degree of clonotype sharing among donors. Across a handful of donors, about 4.5% of naive CD4, around 3.5% of naive CD8, 2.3% of memory CD4, and roughly 0.4% of memory CD8 clonotypes were shared. The genetic and exposure-history diversity represented was limited by the small number of donors.

On this clone: Its antigen is not yet known. The input lacks base qualities; no much larger clone sits a single base away.

TCR CDR3 regions were amplified from genomic DNA by multiplex PCR using the deep immunoSEQ assay. Genomic DNA extracted from each cell subset was distributed evenly over all wells of several immunoSEQ 96-well plates, and each plate served as one replicate. Each replicate PCR for sorted subsets received around 200 ng genomic DNA, equal to 30,000 or so T cell genomes. Purified libraries were quantified with a Qubit 3.0 fluorometer, sized on a Bioanalyzer 2100, and re-quantified with the KAPA Library Quantification kit. A separate single-read 150-cycle Illumina NextSeq 550 flow cell was used to sequence each immunoSEQ 96-well plate. The authors processed their data as follows. Because only junctional sequences without quality scores were contained in the immunoSEQ output, filtering matching that applied to full-length reads could not be performed. To assign V/J genes and CDR3, sequences were annotated against IMGT germline references using PyIR, a Python wrapper for IgBLAST v1.9. Reads were removed for weak V/J assignments (E-value above 1e-6), missing CDR3, stop codons, out-of-frame junctions, or ambiguous translated residues. V3J clonotypes were defined as sequences sharing the same inferred V gene, J gene, and CDR3 amino acid sequence. Percentage overlap between repertoires was calculated by dividing the number of shared unique clonotypes by the size of the smaller repertoire. Repertoire richness was assessed with RTK rarefaction, the Chao1 estimator, and Recon v2.1 estimates of unobserved clonotypes. OLGA was used to compute generation probabilities for all TCRbeta clonotypes that the gDNA method yielded from a handful of donors. The source is immuneACCESS, and TCRdb retained only in-frame sequences with V and J called. Part of the clones is not carried over; for the studies checked, unresolved V genes explain less than half of this, and the remainder is unexplained. That table is the source of V, J and clone size, and D and trimming were worked out from the DNA. The sample yields approximately 1,500,000 clones; approximately 98% were counted once. The ten top clones hold around 0.47% of the sample.

Donors were healthy HIV-negative adults with no recently reported acute infections or vaccinations. Every donor was a Caucasian adult living in Nashville, Tennessee, USA. CD4+ T cells were enriched by magnetic negative selection; naive cells were then positively selected on CD45RA, and the negative fraction formed the memory subset. Blood was obtained by leukapheresis, after which PBMCs were separated by Ficoll-Histopaque density gradient centrifugation and cryopreserved in liquid nitrogen vapor phase. Purity and quantity of every magnetically sorted T cell population were checked by analytical flow cytometry. Each sorted fraction had its genomic DNA isolated and then quantified by UV absorbance on a Nanodrop 2000c. This receptor was obtained from a young man in good health. Sequencing was done on a sample of naive CD4+ T cells sorted from blood. Taken with the paper, the label for cell subset or site translates to: CD45RA+ positively selected.

The nucleotides read TGTGCCAGCAGCCAAGGACAGGGCATAGGGCCCCAGCATTTT. Translated, this gives CASSQGQGIGPQHF. This sequence uses TRBV9 and TRBJ1-5; a stretch of 8 junction bases matches TRBD1. Germline trimming amounts to 4 bases on V and 9 bases on J, with 9 as the count of junction bases outside the gene matches. The germline V gene encodes CDR1 SGDLS and CDR2 YYNGEE. From the cysteine through the phenylalanine, the CDR3 covers 14 amino acids. The CDR3 DNA has 42 bases and is translated from base 1.